This T cell receptor beta chain was identified during a study of Graves' ophthalmopathy and Graves' hyperthyroidism. Whole-study context: Before any treatment, peripheral blood was taken at the initial diagnosis.

Hyperthyroidism is called stable when no ophthalmopathy develops within 18 months of follow-up. As diagnostic evidence, clinical symptoms, serum thyroxine, TRAb, thyroid ultrasound and orbital computed tomography were relied upon. TCR beta CDR3 amplification used RNA transcripts. An initial RT-PCR round employing HTBI primers preceded a second-round multiplex PCR. TCRdb ran MiXCR on the multiplex PCR reads and lists one entry per CDR3 protein. This sample has 680,000 or so distinct CDR3 sequences, with 22% found just once. Study-level findings and limits: Cross-validated, the 13-signature model showed 87.88%/81.08% sensitivity/specificity, and 80%/75% in the test set.

V lost 5 bases and J 0 bases, leaving 17 bases between the germline ends. Looked up from germline, CDR1 is MNHEY and CDR2 is SVGAGI. The CDR3 contains 18 residues. This clonotype was counted between two and nine times. The antigen remains unidentified. This rearrangement joins TRBV6-5 to TRBJ1-6; no clear D gene. The sequencing input was peripheral blood. This clonotype was sampled from a young woman with stable Graves' hyperthyroidism. Some clones in this sample may be carry-over from other donors' samples. CDR3 amino acids: CASSLNGRRSSYNSPLHF. The CDR3 bases are TGTGCCAGCAGTCTAAACGGGAGGAGGAGCTCCTATAATTCACCCCTCCACTTT.